This T cell receptor beta chain was sequenced in a study of human T cells and chemical hapten exposure. Background on the study: Sensitization involved placing 2% DPC onto a 2 cm by 2 cm region of upper inner arm skin. Study-level findings and limits: Alopecia in all donors means immunity may differ from healthy individuals.

This sample's time point: pre-sensitization, week 0. The treatment denotes: therapeutic diphenylcyclopropenone sensitization with weekly scalp DPC. V lost 6 bases and J lost 2; bases outside the gene matches: 3. The CDR3 has 14 amino acids. Germline V gives CDR1 MDHEN, CDR2 SYDVKM. This clonotype was detected a few times. What it recognizes is unknown. One entry per CDR3 protein, called by TCRdb with MiXCR from the RACE reads. The sample contains roughly 38,000 distinct CDR3 sequences, around 12% of which appear only once. The TCR sequence derives from a woman under 40 with alopecia areata. Some clones in this sample may be carry-over from other donors' samples. The sample in question was whole blood, obtained in connection with sensitization to the hapten diphenylcyclopropenone (DPC). This sequence joins TRBV28 and TRBJ2-1, with 8 bases identical to TRBD2. As DNA, the CDR3 is TGTGCCAGCAGCTTGGGACTAGCCTACAATGAGCAGTTCTTC. It yields the protein CASSLGLAYNEQFF.